This entry concerns a single T cell receptor (beta chain). This record belongs to a study of blood T cell repertoires in COVID-19. Study at large: COVID-19 samples, acute and convalescent, were from the United States, Italy and Spain. Sources were T cells, B-cell-depleted T cells, or PBMCs; the material itself was cDNA or gDNA.

CDR1 SNHLY and CDR2 FYNNEI come from the germline V gene. Trimming removed 6 bases from V and 3 bases from J, with 5 bases in between. This CDR3 is built from 11 residues. Clones were sequenced by immunoSEQ multiplex PCR, and TCRdb holds only the in-frame ones, with some missing. Of approximately 12,000 clones listed, 75% to 90% were seen once; the top ten hold 9.5% to 12%. The sequence was collected from a human donor in a cohort sampled during active COVID-19. The V and J genes are TRBV2 and TRBJ2-5, with D unresolved. Material: peripheral blood. CDR3 region: CASRAEETQYF. DNA for the CDR3: TGTGCCAGCAGGGCAGAAGAGACCCAGTACTTC.